This T cell receptor beta chain was profiled in a study of T-cell memory formation after mild COVID-19. Study summary: Among the donors, TCR clusters were largely specific to each donor.

Germline CDR1 reads SQVTM; CDR2 reads ANQGSEA. The CDR3 spans 15 residues. The V end was cut by 0 bases, the J end by 3 bases, with 15 bases between. At least ten counts were recorded for this clonotype. TCRdb ran MiXCR on the 5' RACE reads and lists one entry per CDR3 protein. The sample yields around 300,000 distinct CDR3 sequences, about an eighth seen once. This sequence joins TRBV29-1 and TRBJ2-7; no reliable D call. Sequencing was performed on PBMCs or a T cell subset sorted from them (not recorded which). The source is a man aged 18-30 years who had mild COVID-19 (a few samples of this study predate the infection). Cell type and time point are not known. CDR3 region: CSVEESAGRHYEQYF. The CDR3 DNA is TGCAGCGTTGAAGAGTCGGCAGGACGGCACTACGAGCAGTACTTC.